Listed below are T cell receptor beta chains from one sample, sequenced in a study of blood T cell repertoires in COVID-19. Using immunoSEQ multiplex PCR, the repertoire was profiled, and TCRdb retains in-frame clones only, with some absent. The sample shows roughly 100,000 clones, roughly 88% of them seen only once. What was sequenced was peripheral blood. These TCRs come from a human donor in a cohort sampled during active COVID-19. CDR3s include the opening cysteine and the closing phenylalanine or tryptophan. The D gene is left open where the match is weak. Only some rows state a clone size, as once, few, many or a class for expanded clones.

j_gene	abundance	v_gene	d_gene	CDR3aa	CDR3nt
TRBJ2-3	.	TRBV5-6	.	CASRSQGRIGTDTQYF	TGTGCCAGCAGGTCCCAGGGTCGTATAGGAACAGATACGCAGTATTTT
TRBJ1-2	.	TRBV7-9	TRBD1	CASSTGTGTGYTF	TGTGCCAGCAGCACCGGGACAGGGACTGGCTACACCTTC
TRBJ2-3	once	TRBV5-1	TRBD2	CASRTSGRVSTDTQYF	TGCGCCAGCAGAACTAGCGGGAGGGTCAGCACAGATACGCAGTATTTT
TRBJ1-2	.	TRBV19	TRBD1	CASSMGPWTGVRGGYTF	TGTGCCAGTAGTATGGGCCCGTGGACAGGGGTGCGTGGTGGCTACACCTTC
TRBJ1-1	.	TRBV14	.	CASSQAATVNTEAFF	TGTGCCAGCAGCCAAGCGGCGACAGTGAACACTGAAGCTTTCTTT
TRBJ2-1	.	TRBV11-3	TRBD2	CASSLFGLAGTYNEQFF	TGTGCCAGCAGCCTATTCGGACTAGCGGGAACCTACAATGAGCAGTTCTTC
TRBJ2-7	.	TRBV19	TRBD2	CASSIGSGRATYEQYF	TGTGCCAGTAGTATAGGGAGCGGGAGGGCCACCTACGAGCAGTACTTC
TRBJ1-5	few	TRBV6-2/TRBV6-3	TRBD1	CASSYHHGQGTSNQPQHF	TGTGCCAGCAGTTACCATCATGGACAGGGGACTAGCAATCAGCCCCAGCATTTT
TRBJ1-3	.	TRBV4-1	.	CASSQQGAFGNTIYF	TGCGCCAGCAGCCAACAAGGGGCCTTTGGAAACACCATATATTTT
TRBJ2-3	.	TRBV12-5	TRBD2	CASGLGLASTDTQYF	TGTGCTAGTGGTCTGGGACTAGCGAGCACAGATACGCAGTATTTT
TRBJ2-3	few	TRBV7-8	.	CASSLAVQGSDTQYF	TGTGCCAGCAGCTTAGCCGTTCAGGGGTCGGATACGCAGTATTTT
TRBJ2-5	.	TRBV7-2	TRBD1	CASSQTGTGGRETQYF	TGTGCCAGCAGCCAAACCGGGACAGGGGGAAGGGAGACCCAGTACTTC
TRBJ2-1	few	TRBV7-9	.	CASSFDLTGPSEQFF	TGTGCCAGCAGCTTTGATCTGACAGGCCCCAGTGAGCAGTTCTTC
TRBJ2-3	.	TRBV9	.	CASSVGPRGDTDTQYF	TGTGCCAGCAGCGTAGGTCCCAGGGGTGACACAGATACGCAGTATTTT
TRBJ2-7	.	TRBV11-2	TRBD2	CASSRPGGEDHYEQYF	TGTGCCAGCAGCCGACCGGGGGGGGAAGACCACTACGAGCAGTACTTC
TRBJ1-4	.	TRBV4-3	.	CASSVTTTNEKLFF	TGCGCCAGCAGCGTCACTACAACTAATGAAAAACTGTTTTTT
TRBJ2-3	.	TRBV5-1	TRBD1	CASSLGQGATDTQYF	TGCGCCAGCAGCTTGGGACAGGGTGCGACAGATACGCAGTATTTT
TRBJ2-5	once	TRBV5-1	TRBD2	CASSLATSGTETQYF	TGCGCCAGCAGCTTGGCCACTAGCGGGACTGAGACCCAGTACTTC
TRBJ2-5	once	TRBV6-5	.	CASRADRIGAQYF	TGTGCCAGCAGGGCTGACAGGATAGGGGCCCAGTACTTC
TRBJ1-2	.	TRBV2	TRBD1	CASSRPPGQGAYYGYTF	TGTGCCAGCAGCCGCCCCCCAGGACAGGGGGCATATTATGGCTACACCTTC
TRBJ2-3	.	TRBV6-5	TRBD1	CASSPGQGTHTQYF	TGTGCCAGCAGTCCTGGACAGGGTACACATACGCAGTATTTT
TRBJ2-7	few	TRBV5-1	TRBD1	CASSLTGQGAYEQYF	TGCGCCAGCAGCTTGACCGGACAGGGGGCCTACGAGCAGTACTTC
TRBJ1-1	.	TRBV9	TRBD1	CASSPGQGRTEAFF	TGTGCCAGCAGCCCAGGACAGGGGAGGACTGAAGCTTTCTTT
TRBJ2-5	.	TRBV10-3	.	CAISEPSQEETQYF	TGTGCCATCAGTGAGCCTTCACAGGAGGAGACCCAGTACTTC
TRBJ2-7	.	TRBV6-1	.	CASSESKALKGDEQYF	TGTGCCAGCAGTGAAAGTAAGGCGTTGAAGGGGGATGAGCAGTACTTC
TRBJ2-1	.	TRBV11-1	.	CASSLAGVQYNEQFF	TGTGCCAGCAGCTTAGCGGGCGTCCAATACAATGAGCAGTTCTTC
TRBJ1-2	.	TRBV9	.	CASSVAARGDYGYTF	TGTGCCAGCAGCGTAGCGGCCAGGGGTGACTATGGCTACACCTTC
TRBJ1-3	.	TRBV27	.	CASSPRYRVGNTIYF	TGTGCCAGCAGTCCGAGGTACAGGGTTGGAAACACCATATATTTT
TRBJ1-4	.	TRBV4-1	.	CASSPGLIIATNEKLFF	TGCGCCAGCAGCCCGGGACTGATCATTGCAACTAATGAAAAACTGTTTTTT
TRBJ1-4	few	TRBV27	TRBD1	CASSDRGAEKLFF	TGTGCCAGCAGCGACAGGGGCGCTGAAAAACTGTTTTTT
TRBJ2-5	.	TRBV27	TRBD1	CASSLYSAGQGAETQYF	TGTGCCAGCAGTTTATATTCTGCGGGACAGGGGGCCGAGACCCAGTACTTC